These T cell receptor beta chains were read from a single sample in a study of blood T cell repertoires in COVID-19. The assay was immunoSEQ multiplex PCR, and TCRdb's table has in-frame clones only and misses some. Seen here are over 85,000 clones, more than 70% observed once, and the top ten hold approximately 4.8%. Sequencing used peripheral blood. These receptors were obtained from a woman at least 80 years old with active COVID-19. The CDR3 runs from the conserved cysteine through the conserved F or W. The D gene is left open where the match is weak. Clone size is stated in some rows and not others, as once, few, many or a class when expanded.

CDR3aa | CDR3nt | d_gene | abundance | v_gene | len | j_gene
CASSQWSGINTQYF | TGTGCCAGCAGCCAGTGGAGCGGTATCAATACGCAGTATTTT | NA | NA | TRBV13 | 14 | TRBJ2-3
CASSGRTSGRNEQFF | TGTGCCAGCAGTGGGAGGACTAGCGGGAGAAATGAGCAGTTCTTC | TRBD2 | once | TRBV28 | 15 | TRBJ2-1
CASSGTGHQPQHF | TGTGCCAGCAGCGGGACAGGGCATCAGCCCCAGCATTTT | TRBD1 | NA | TRBV25-1 | 13 | TRBJ1-5
CASSQFGFNREDNEKLFF | TGCGCCAGCAGTCAATTCGGGTTTAACAGGGAAGATAATGAAAAACTGTTTTTT | NA | NA | TRBV23-1 | 18 | TRBJ1-4
CSVSGVSGNTIYF | TGCAGCGTTTCCGGGGTCTCTGGAAACACCATATATTTT | NA | NA | TRBV29-1 | 13 | TRBJ1-3
CASSFGSAGLAYEQYF | TGTGCCAGCAGCTTTGGTTCTGCGGGGCTAGCCTACGAGCAGTACTTC | NA | NA | TRBV11-1 | 16 | TRBJ2-7
CASSTRDSFTYEQYF | TGTGCCAGCAGCACGCGGGACAGCTTTACCTACGAGCAGTACTTC | NA | NA | TRBV7-2 | 15 | TRBJ2-7
CASSLPSTGEASPLHF | TGTGCCAGCAGCTTGCCCTCGACAGGGGAGGCTTCACCCCTCCACTTT | TRBD1 | NA | TRBV5-5 | 16 | TRBJ1-6
CASSSGTSDLRNEQFF | TGTGCCAGCAGTTCCGGGACTAGCGACCTTCGGAATGAGCAGTTCTTC | TRBD2 | NA | TRBV9 | 16 | TRBJ2-1
CSVVGGTSYNEQFF | TGCAGCGTTGTTGGCGGGACTTCCTACAATGAGCAGTTCTTC | NA | NA | TRBV29-1 | 14 | TRBJ2-1
CASSTGQTGELFF | TGTGCCAGCAGTACAGGTCAAACCGGGGAGCTGTTTTTT | NA | NA | TRBV7-2 | 13 | TRBJ2-2
CASSFSGRAYNEQFF | TGTGCCAGCAGCTTTAGCGGGAGAGCCTACAATGAGCAGTTCTTC | TRBD2 | NA | TRBV7-2 | 15 | TRBJ2-1
CASGLSLGQVRGDTQYF | TGTGCTAGTGGTTTGTCCCTCGGACAGGTGAGGGGAGATACGCAGTATTTT | TRBD1 | NA | TRBV12-5 | 17 | TRBJ2-3
CASRLAGVNEQFF | TGTGCCAGCAGACTAGCGGGAGTGAATGAGCAGTTCTTC | TRBD2 | NA | TRBV6-5 | 13 | TRBJ2-1
CSVEEVRNTEAFF | TGCAGCGTTGAGGAGGTACGGAACACTGAAGCTTTCTTT | NA | NA | TRBV29-1 | 13 | TRBJ1-1
CASLRTTGNEQFF | TGTGCCAGCTTGCGGACGACGGGGAATGAGCAGTTCTTC | NA | NA | TRBV2 | 13 | TRBJ2-1
CASSPGTGGYEQYF | TGTGCCAGCAGCCCTGGGACAGGGGGCTACGAGCAGTACTTC | TRBD1 | NA | TRBV4-2 | 14 | TRBJ2-7
CASSEASRDLYEQYF | TGTGCCAGCAGTGAAGCGTCCAGGGATCTGTACGAGCAGTACTTC | NA | NA | TRBV2 | 15 | TRBJ2-7
CASSLRGGRQYF | TGTGCCAGCAGCTTGCGAGGGGGCAGGCAGTACTTC | TRBD1 | NA | TRBV5-4 | 12 | TRBJ2-7
CSVGALTSGRRGQETQYF | TGCAGCGTTGGGGCCCTGACTAGCGGAAGGCGGGGGCAAGAGACCCAGTACTTC | TRBD2 | NA | TRBV29-1 | 18 | TRBJ2-5
CASSRLASNEQFF | TGTGCCAGCAGCCGACTAGCATCAAATGAGCAGTTCTTC | TRBD2 | NA | TRBV5-4 | 13 | TRBJ2-1
CASSLTAGGTDTQYF | TGTGCCAGCAGTTTAACGGCGGGAGGGACAGATACGCAGTATTTT | TRBD2 | NA | TRBV28 | 15 | TRBJ2-3
CASSYDRVVGQPQHF | TGTGCCAGCAGCTACGACAGGGTAGTCGGTCAGCCCCAGCATTTT | TRBD1 | NA | TRBV28 | 15 | TRBJ1-5
CASSSIDRGPAWQPQHF | TGTGCCAGCAGCTCCATTGACAGGGGCCCGGCATGGCAGCCCCAGCATTTT | TRBD1 | many | TRBV11-3 | 17 | TRBJ1-5